Sequencing of this TCR beta chain was carried out in a study of neurological immune-mediated disorders. Overall study findings and caveats: The highest TCR clonal expansion occurred in HTLV-1-associated myelopathy; multiple sclerosis fell below healthy controls.

This CDR3 is 15 amino acids long. Trimming shortened V by 6 bases and J by 3 bases, and 17 bases separated the two germline ends. Germline assignment: CDR1 LNHDA and CDR2 SQIVND (reference sequence). Unsorted libraries came from 2 million PBMCs stored at -80 °C. In its sample, this clonotype was seen a few times. The antigen remains unidentified. Each TCR transcript was tagged with a 10-nucleotide random UMI during 5'RACE. Over 170 million TCR-beta sequences from 15-18 subjects were obtained in each sequencing run. From the 5' RACE reads, TCRdb called clonotypes with MiXCR, one entry per CDR3 protein. The sample has around 48,000 distinct CDR3 sequences; 10% are singletons.

Sequences were obtained from PBMCs. The rearrangement uses TRBV19 and TRBJ1-2; D may be TRBD1 (5 bases). This receptor was identified in a woman aged 40-49 years with HTLV-1-associated myelopathy (HAM/TSP). The CDR3 is CASRNRREGDYGYTF. CDR3 coding DNA: TGTGCCAGTAGAAACAGGAGGGAAGGGGACTATGGCTACACCTTC.